This T cell receptor (beta chain) came from a study of OX40 agonist ivuxolimab in advanced cancers. Deletions cut 2 bases from V and 7 bases from J, with 11 bases between. The CDR3 loop spans 14 amino acids. From germline, CDR1 is MNHNS and CDR2 SASEGT. Clones were read by immunoSEQ multiplex PCR, and TCRdb kept only the in-frame ones, dropping some. The sample has around 30,000 clones, 82% seen once. This clonotype was sampled from an adult with an advanced solid tumor such as melanoma, head and neck, liver or kidney cancer. The chain carries TRBV6-1 and TRBJ1-4; the D is unclear. The source material was CD4+ or CD8+ T cells sorted from blood, sampled in a trial of the OX40 agonist ivuxolimab. The CDR3 is CASSESQSVEKLFF. As DNA, the CDR3 is TGTGCCAGCAGTGAAAGTCAGAGTGTTGAAAAACTGTTTTTT.